The clone carrying this T cell receptor (beta chain) was detected only once. The sample comes from a study of shared clonotypes between healthy human individuals. Germline-derived CDR1 and CDR2 are SGHDT and YYEEEE. The CDR3 spans 18 residues. Germline trimming cut 4 bases from V and 2 bases from J; bases unmatched to any gene: 13. The assay used deep level. The authors split each subset's genomic DNA evenly across several immunoSEQ plates. The method was immunoSEQ multiplex PCR; TCRdb's version includes in-frame clones alone and lacks a portion of them. Of over a million clones in the sample, around 97% were seen once.

The material sequenced was naive CD4+ T cells sorted from blood. This sample's subset: CD45RA+ positively selected. The chain couples TRBV5-6 to TRBJ2-5, with 11 bases fitting TRBD2. The origin of this receptor is a man younger than 40 in good health. The CDR3 reads CASSPFFGTSGDQETQYF. The CDR3 DNA sequence: TGTGCCAGCAGCCCCTTTTTCGGGACTAGCGGTGATCAAGAGACCCAGTACTTC.